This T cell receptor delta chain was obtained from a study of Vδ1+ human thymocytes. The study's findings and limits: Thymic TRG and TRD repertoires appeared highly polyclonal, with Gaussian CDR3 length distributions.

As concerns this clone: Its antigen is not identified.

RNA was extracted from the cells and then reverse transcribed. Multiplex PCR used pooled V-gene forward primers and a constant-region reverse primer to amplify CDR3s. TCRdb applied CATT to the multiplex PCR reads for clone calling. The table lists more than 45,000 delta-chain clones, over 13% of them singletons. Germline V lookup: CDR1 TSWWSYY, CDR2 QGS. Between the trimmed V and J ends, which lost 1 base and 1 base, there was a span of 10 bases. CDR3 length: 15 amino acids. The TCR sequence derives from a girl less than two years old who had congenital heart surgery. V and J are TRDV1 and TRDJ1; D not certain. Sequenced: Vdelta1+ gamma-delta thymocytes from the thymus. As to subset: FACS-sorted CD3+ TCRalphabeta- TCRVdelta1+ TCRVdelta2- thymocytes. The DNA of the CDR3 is TGTGCTCTTGGGGAACGTGACTCACTCACCGATAAACTCATCTTT. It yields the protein CALGERDSLTDKLIF.